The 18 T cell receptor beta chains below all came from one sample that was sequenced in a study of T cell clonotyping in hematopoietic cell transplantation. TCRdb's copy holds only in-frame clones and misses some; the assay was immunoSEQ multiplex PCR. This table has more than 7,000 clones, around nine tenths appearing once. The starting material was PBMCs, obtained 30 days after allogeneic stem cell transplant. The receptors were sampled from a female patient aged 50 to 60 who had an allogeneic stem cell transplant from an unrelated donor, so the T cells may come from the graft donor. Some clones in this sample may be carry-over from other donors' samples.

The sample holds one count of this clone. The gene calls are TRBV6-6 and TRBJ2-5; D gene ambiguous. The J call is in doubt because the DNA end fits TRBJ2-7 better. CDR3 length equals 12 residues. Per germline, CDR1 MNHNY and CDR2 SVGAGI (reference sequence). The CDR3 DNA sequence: TGTGCCAGCAGCCAGATCCAATACGAGCAGTACTTC. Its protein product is CASSQIQYEQYF.

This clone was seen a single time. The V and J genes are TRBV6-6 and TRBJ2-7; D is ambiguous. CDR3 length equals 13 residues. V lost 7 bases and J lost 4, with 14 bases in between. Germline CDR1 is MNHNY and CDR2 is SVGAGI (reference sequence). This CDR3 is CASNAVSWYEQYF. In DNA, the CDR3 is TGTGCCAGCAACGCGGTAAGCTGGTACGAGCAGTACTTC.

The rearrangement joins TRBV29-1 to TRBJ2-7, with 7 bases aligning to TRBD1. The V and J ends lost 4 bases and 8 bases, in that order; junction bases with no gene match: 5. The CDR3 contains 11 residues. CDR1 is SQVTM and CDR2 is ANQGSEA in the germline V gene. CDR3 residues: CSVGDSGQQYF. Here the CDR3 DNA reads TGCAGCGTTGGGGACAGCGGACAGCAGTACTTC.

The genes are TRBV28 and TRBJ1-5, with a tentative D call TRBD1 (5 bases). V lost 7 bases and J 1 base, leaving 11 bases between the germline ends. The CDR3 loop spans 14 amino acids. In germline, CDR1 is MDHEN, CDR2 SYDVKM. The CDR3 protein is CASNLRVSNQPQHF. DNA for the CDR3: TGTGCCAGCAACCTCAGGGTAAGCAATCAGCCCCAGCATTTT.

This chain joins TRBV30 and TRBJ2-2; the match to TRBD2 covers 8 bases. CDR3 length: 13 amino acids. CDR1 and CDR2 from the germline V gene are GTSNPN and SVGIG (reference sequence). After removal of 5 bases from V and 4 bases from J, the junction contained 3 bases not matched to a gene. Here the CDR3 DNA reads TGTGCCTGGGATCTAGCGGGCACCGGGGAGCTGTTTTTT. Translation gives CAWDLAGTGELFF.

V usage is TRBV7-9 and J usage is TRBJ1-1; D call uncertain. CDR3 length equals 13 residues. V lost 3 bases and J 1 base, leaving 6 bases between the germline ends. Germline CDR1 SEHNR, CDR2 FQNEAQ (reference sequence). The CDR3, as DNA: TGTGCCAGCAGCTTTCAAGCGAACACTGAAGCTTTCTTT. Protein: CASSFQANTEAFF.

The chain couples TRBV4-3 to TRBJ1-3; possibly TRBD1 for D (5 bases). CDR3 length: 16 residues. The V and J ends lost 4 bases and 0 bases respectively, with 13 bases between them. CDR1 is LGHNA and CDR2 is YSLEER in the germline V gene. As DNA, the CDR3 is TGCGCCAGCAGCCCCTCGGGGCGGATCTCTGGAAACACCATATATTTT. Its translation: CASSPSGRISGNTIYF.

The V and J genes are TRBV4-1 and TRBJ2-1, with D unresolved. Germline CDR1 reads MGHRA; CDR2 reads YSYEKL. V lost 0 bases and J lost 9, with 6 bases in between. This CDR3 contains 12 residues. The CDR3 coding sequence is TGCGCCAGCAGCCAAGAAAAAGGTGAGCAGTTCTTC. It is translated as CASSQEKGEQFF.

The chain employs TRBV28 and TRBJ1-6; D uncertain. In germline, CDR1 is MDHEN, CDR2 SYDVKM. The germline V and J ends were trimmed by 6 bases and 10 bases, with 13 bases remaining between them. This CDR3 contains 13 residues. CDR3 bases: TGTGCCAGCAGACAGCATGGACTCTCACCCCTCCACTTT. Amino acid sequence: CASRQHGLSPLHF.

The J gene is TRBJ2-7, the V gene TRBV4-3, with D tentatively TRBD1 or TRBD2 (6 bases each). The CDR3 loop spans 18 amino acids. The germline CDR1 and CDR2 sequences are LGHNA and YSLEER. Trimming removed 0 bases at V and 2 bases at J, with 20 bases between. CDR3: CASSQDSGVVGGPYEQYF. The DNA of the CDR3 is TGCGCCAGCAGCCAAGATTCCGGTGTTGTAGGGGGGCCCTACGAGCAGTACTTC.

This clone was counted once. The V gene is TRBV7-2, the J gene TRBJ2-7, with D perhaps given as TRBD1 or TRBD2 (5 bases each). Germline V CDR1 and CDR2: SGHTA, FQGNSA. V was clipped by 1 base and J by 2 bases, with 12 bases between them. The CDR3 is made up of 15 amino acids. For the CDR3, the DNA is TGTGCCAGCAGCTTAGAGGGACGGGGCGCCTACGAGCAGTACGTC. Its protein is CASSLEGRGAYEQYV.

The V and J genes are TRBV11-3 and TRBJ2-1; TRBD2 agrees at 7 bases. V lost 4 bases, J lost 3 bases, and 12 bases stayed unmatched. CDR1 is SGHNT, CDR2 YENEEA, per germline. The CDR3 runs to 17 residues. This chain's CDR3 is CASSSPVRECFYNEQFF. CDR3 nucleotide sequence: TGTGCCAGCAGCTCACCTGTGCGGGAGTGCTTCTACAATGAGCAGTTCTTC.

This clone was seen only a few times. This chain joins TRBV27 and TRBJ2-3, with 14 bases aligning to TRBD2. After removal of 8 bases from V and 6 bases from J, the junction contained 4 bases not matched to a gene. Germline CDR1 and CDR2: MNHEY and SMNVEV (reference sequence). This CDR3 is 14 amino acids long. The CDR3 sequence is CASGTSGGGDTQYF. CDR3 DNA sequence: TGTGCCAGCGGGACTAGCGGGGGTGGTGATACGCAGTATTTT.

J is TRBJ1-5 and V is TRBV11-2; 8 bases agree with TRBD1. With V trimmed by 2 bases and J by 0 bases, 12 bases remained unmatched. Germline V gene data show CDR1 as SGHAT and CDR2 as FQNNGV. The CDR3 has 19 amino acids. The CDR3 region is CASSLIRDRRPYSNQPQHF. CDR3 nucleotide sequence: TGTGCCAGCAGCTTAATCCGGGACAGGAGACCTTATAGCAATCAGCCCCAGCATTTT.

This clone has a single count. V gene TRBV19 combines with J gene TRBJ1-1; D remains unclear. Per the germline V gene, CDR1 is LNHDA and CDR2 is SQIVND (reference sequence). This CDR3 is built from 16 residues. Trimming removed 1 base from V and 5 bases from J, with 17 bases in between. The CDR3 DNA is TGTGCCAGTAGTATAGGATGGAGCCAAAGAGGGACTGAAGCTTTCTTT. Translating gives CASSIGWSQRGTEAFF.

CDR3 coding DNA: TGCGCCAGCAGCTTAACGGTGGGGGGCACCGGGGAGCTGTTTTTT. Translating gives CASSLTVGGTGELFF. This chain uses TRBV5-1 with TRBJ2-2; D possibly corresponds to TRBD2 (6 bases). Deletions cut 2 bases from V and 4 bases from J, with 12 bases between. Germline V CDR1 and CDR2: SGHRS, YFSETQ. The CDR3 is made up of 15 amino acids.

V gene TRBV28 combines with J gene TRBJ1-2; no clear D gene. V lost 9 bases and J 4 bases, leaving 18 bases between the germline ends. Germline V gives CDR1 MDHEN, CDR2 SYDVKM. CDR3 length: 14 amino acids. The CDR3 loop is CASEMAQRGYGYTF. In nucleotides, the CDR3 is TGTGCCAGTGAAATGGCCCAACGAGGCTATGGCTACACCTTC.

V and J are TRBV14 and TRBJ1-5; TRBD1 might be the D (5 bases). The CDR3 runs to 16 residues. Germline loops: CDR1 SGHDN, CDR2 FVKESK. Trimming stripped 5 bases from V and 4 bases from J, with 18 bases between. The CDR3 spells CASSSRTRSFNQPQHF. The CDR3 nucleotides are TGTGCCAGCAGCTCCCGGACACGCAGTTTTAATCAGCCCCAGCATTTT.